This T cell receptor (beta chain) was found in a study of blood T cell repertoires in COVID-19 (dated by TCRdb to 2018 to 2021). Some background on the complete study: The collaborator samples originated in the United States, Italy and Spain and spanned the acute and convalescent phases of COVID-19. The prospective study material was composed of cDNA or gDNA derived from T cells, B-cell-depleted T cells, or PBMCs. The dataset comprised deeply sampled blood TCRbeta repertoires from subjects exposed to, actively infected with, or recovered from COVID-19. The repertoires were made available in a free public database intended to serve as a resource for research on the immune response to SARS-CoV-2. The samples were drawn from the first 160 participants of the ongoing ImmuneRACE study and from 1,254 subjects provided by 6 global collaborators. A de-identified subject ID, COVID-19 status, age in years and sex were almost always included in the sample metadata. Where available, HLA class I and class II types were obtained from metadata supplied by the sample provider rather than from assay-based typing.

As concerns this clone: The antigen it recognizes is unknown. Base quality data are lacking; no much larger clone is found one base away.

TCRbeta CDR3 regions were amplified from genomic DNA by means of the immunoSEQ Assay, a bias-controlled multiplex PCR. Under the source paper's analysis protocol: The number of nucleated cells in each sample was estimated from the amplification of reference gene primers within the assay. Sequence reads were collapsed and filtered to measure the absolute abundance of every unique TCRbeta CDR3 rearrangement. For each sample, productive Simpson clonality was calculated as the square root of Simpson's diversity index over productive rearrangements. TCRdb obtained this table from immuneACCESS and retained in-frame rearrangements with V and J assigned. These tables miss some clones; where compared with another copy, unresolved V genes account for less than half of the shortfall, and the remainder is unexplained. D and trimming come from the DNA, and the V and J calls and clone size come from that table. Recorded for this sample are 140,000 to 150,000 clones; 75% to 90% of them occurred a single time. Jointly, the top ten make up 3.5% of the sample.

Another Seattle source contributed samples from volunteer blood donors who had recovered from COVID-19. Each collaborating institution followed its own protocols to collect whole blood in K2EDTA tubes. For TCRbeta analysis, collaborator samples were shipped as frozen whole blood, as isolated PBMCs, or as DNA extracted from either sample type. The full study reports these points: The amount of clinical and demographic metadata varied by source and participant and was provided uncurated.

Taken from the germline V gene (reference sequence), the CDR1 and CDR2 loops are LNHDA and SQIVND. V gives up 4 bases and J gives up 2 bases, and the segment between their germline ends measures 18 bases. There are 16 amino acids in the CDR3, from cysteine to phenylalanine inclusive. Only the CDR3 DNA stays, 48 bases, in frame from base 1. The receptor chain draws on TRBV19 and TRBJ2-7, with a tentative D gene TRBD1 over 6 matching bases. The TCR comes from a man between 65 and 85 years old who had recovered from COVID-19. Sequences were obtained from peripheral blood. Here is the DNA: TGTGCCAGTAGTACCCGTCCGACAGGCCGAACCTACGAGCAGTACTTC. Its product reads: CASSTRPTGRTYEQYF. With the rest looked up from the reference TRBV19 and TRBJ2-7 genes rather than sequenced, the full variable domain is DGGITQSPKYLFRKEGQNVTLSCEQNLNHDAMYWYRQDPGQGLRLIYYSQIVNDFQKGDIAEGYSVSREKKESFPLTVTSAQKNPTAFYLCASSTRPTGRTYEQYFGPGTRLTVT.